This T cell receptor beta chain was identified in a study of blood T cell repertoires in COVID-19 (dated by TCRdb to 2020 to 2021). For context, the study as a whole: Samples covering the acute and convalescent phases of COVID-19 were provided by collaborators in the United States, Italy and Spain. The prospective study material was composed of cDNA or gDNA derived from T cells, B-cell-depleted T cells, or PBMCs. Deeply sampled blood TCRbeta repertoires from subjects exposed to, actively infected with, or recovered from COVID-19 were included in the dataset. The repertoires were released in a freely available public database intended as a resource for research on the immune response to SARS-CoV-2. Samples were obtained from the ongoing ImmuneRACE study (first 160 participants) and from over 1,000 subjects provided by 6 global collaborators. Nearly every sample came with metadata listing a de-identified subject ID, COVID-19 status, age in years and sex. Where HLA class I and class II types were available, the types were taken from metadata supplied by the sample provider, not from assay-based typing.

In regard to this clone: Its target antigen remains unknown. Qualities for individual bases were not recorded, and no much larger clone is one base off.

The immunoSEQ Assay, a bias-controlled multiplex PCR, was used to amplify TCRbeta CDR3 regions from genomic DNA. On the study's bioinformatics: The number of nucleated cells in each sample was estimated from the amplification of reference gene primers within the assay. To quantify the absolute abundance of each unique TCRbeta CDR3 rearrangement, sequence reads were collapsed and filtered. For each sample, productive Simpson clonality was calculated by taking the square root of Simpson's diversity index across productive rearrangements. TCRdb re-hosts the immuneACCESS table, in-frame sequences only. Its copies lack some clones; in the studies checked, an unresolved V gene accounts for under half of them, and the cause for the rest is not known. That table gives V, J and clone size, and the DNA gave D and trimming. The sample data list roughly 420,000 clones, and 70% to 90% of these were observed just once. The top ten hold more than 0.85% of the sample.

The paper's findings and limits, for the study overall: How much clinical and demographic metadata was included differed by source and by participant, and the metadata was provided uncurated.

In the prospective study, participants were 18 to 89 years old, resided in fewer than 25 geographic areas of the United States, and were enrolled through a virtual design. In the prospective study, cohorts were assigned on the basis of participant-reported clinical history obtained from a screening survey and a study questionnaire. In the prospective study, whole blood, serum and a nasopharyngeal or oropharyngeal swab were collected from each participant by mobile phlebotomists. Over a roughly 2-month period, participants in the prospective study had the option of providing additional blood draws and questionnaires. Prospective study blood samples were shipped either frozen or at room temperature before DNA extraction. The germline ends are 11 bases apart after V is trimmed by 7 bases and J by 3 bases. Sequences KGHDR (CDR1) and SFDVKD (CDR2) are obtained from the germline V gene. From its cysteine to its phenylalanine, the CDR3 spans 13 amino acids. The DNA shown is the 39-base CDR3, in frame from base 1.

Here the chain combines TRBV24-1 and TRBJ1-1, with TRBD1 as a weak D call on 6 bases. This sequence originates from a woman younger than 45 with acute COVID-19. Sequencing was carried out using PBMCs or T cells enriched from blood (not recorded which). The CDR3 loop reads CATRGGRDTEAFF. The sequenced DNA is TGTGCCACCAGGGGGGGGCGGGACACTGAAGCTTTCTTT.